Given below is one T cell receptor beta chain in context. This clone was picked up one time. Its antigen remains unidentified. No base-level quality is on record; no much larger clone is a single base apart. This record belongs to a study of cytomegalovirus exposure and HLA in healthy donors (dated by TCRdb to between 2016 and 2019). A note on the overall study: An earlier analysis of roughly 610 of the donors reported approximately 260 Gb of sequence data and roughly 120 million unique TCR beta sequences obtained from approximately 180 million T cells. An early release that covered 500 to 800 HLA-typed donors contained around 300 gigabases of sequencing data and 75 million to 100 million unique TCR sequences. Of the approximately 400 genotyped donors, approximately 80% fell in the genetic ancestry cluster associated with self-reported Caucasian donors. The aim of the study was to test whether cataloging public T cell receptors could identify signatures of past pathogen exposure. The T cell repertoires of around 730 subjects were profiled by immunosequencing and related to cytomegalovirus serostatus. Besides the first cohort of roughly 660 subjects, a separate validation cohort made up of roughly 120 different subjects was used. To predict cytomegalovirus infection status, the study combined high-throughput TCR immunosequencing, statistical association of individual TCRs with disease status, and machine learning. A later analysis re-analyzed previously published TCR beta repertoires from approximately 670 donors and added high-resolution HLA genotyping to study TCR occurrence patterns. The later analysis used no new phenotypic data to find candidate immune exposures, relying instead on TCR beta sequences and their occurrence across donors. To decide whether each TCR beta V gene segment behaved as functional or pseudogenic, an earlier analysis of some 600 of the donors relied on high-throughput TCR beta sequencing. Donor age, sex, ethnicity and CMV serostatus were compiled together with the repertoire data. A later genetic analysis took genome-wide SNP genotypes for about 55% of the roughly 700 donors and used that subset as a discovery cohort. All discovery cohort repertoires had been generated using a single sequencing platform. HLA typing covered class I and class II loci at four-digit resolution. Typing coverage varied by locus: roughly 620-630 donors for A, B, C, DRB1 and DQB1; under 550 for DQA1; approximately 570 for DPA1; 450 to 480 for DPB1. Because of strong linkage in the cohort, roughly five DR-DQ haplotypes were treated as single units for association and clustering. Among around 400 genotyped donors of the cohort, an average of around 250,000 unique TCR beta nucleotide sequences was sequenced per donor, of which 15% to 20% were non-productive. Summary of the overall study and its limitations: A cluster of highly shared sequence variants was judged likely to represent a technical artifact of the sequencing pipeline. According to a later analysis, parvovirus B19, influenza, CMV and Epstein-Barr virus appeared linked to several top co-occurrence clusters. At a false discovery rate of 0.05, a later analysis linked 16,951 TCR beta sequences to specific HLA alleles. In an earlier analysis of about 540 of the donors, most TCR beta V segments were observed in productive rearrangements about 87% or about 30% of the time, broadly matching IMGT annotations. About 17 rarely observed V segments, including chromosome 9 orphons, were excluded from the earlier analysis of almost 600 of the donors because counts were too low. Strong co-occurrence of HLA alleles, especially DR and DQ, made assigning TCR associations to individual alleles difficult. CMV serostatus was the only immune exposure information available for the cohort. A later genetic analysis associated a missense DCLRE1C variant with V-gene and J-gene trimming of TCR beta chains, and an independent cohort replicated the association. While some public TCRs were present in many individuals, most TCR sequences turned up only very rarely across donors. Three of the identified cytomegalovirus-associated TCR beta chains were confirmed in vitro to be specific for cytomegalovirus antigens. A total of about 180 TCR beta chains were listed by the study as associated with cytomegalovirus. A later analysis found that most CMV-associated TCR beta chains appeared HLA-restricted, with HLA associations seemingly driven largely by CMV exposure. A further reported finding was that TCR beta sequences accurately predicted the HLA-A and HLA-B alleles for most subjects in the first cohort. The authors suggested that the approach could potentially be generalized to other disease states and immunological phenotypes. In this cohort, only TCR beta chains were sequenced, and detectable features were limited by the absence of alpha or paired-chain data. In both the original and validation cohorts, the classifier was reported to diagnose cytomegalovirus status with high specificity and sensitivity. Linkage disequilibrium might explain the correlated functional status among segregating V segments, but an unknown experimental factor could not be excluded. A later analysis found that HLA-associated TCR beta chains were more clonally expanded and had lower generation probabilities than equally common non-associated chains. A later genetic analysis reported fewer N-insertions in productive TCRs among donors in an Asian-associated ancestry cluster than the roughly 670-donor mean. Because some donors lacked HLA typing at each locus, the association tests relied only on the typed subset. Roughly uniform sequencing depth across donors was assumed in presence/absence analyses, although this assumption may not hold. A later analysis found that TCR association rates varied across HLA loci, with DRB1 alleles showing the most associated TCRs and HLA-C alleles the fewest.

Library method: the immunoSEQ multiplex PCR assay. For the multiplex PCR, a mixture combining 60 forward primers for TCR Vbeta segments and 13 reverse primers for TCR Jbeta segments was used. The CDR3 region of rearranged TCR beta genes was amplified from genomic DNA by a multiplex PCR assay. The Illumina HiSeq System was used to sequence the amplified TCR beta libraries as 87-base-pair reads. As for the original processing: A later analysis counted about 82 million unique TCR beta chains across the roughly 700 repertoires, and roughly 11 million of these chains were shared by at least two donors. To remove PCR and sequencing errors, raw reads were error-corrected and collapsed into unique sequences using a nearest-neighbor algorithm that merged closely related sequences. CDR3 sequences were aligned to IMGT reference sequences to assign V, D and J gene segments. For a sequence to be retained, a match of at least six nucleotides was required to both a V gene segment and a J gene segment. A rearrangement counted as productive if the CDR3 had no stop codons and remained in frame with V and J, and every other rearrangement counted as non-productive. Following IMGT convention, CDR3 was defined as the stretch from the second conserved V-encoded cysteine up to the conserved J-encoded phenylalanine. The earlier analysis of some 540 of the donors excluded any sequence lacking an unambiguous match to a single V gene segment. An earlier analysis of a few hundred of the donors called V segments functional above 56.7% productive rearrangements and segregating when the between-donor standard deviation exceeded 5%. A statistical classification framework was developed to diagnose cytomegalovirus status using the catalog of TCR beta chain sequences. In a later analysis, V and J genes were assigned by comparing TCR nucleotide sequences against IMGT/GENE-DB human TR gene sequences. The TCRdist pipeline was used in a later analysis to assign CDR3 sequences and most-parsimonious VDJ recombination scenarios. A later analysis defined each TCR beta chain by its CDR3 amino acid sequence plus V-gene family, and excluded reads lacking a unique V-gene family. As a way to deal with suspected cross-contamination and a sequencing artifact, a later analysis dropped hundreds of nucleotide sequences that were highly shared and had low generation probability. In a later analysis, a clonal expansion index was calculated for each public chain from normalized within-repertoire ranks of inferred template counts. Generation probabilities in a later analysis came from a VDJ recombination model fitted to out-of-frame rearrangements, and those results were checked against IGoR. A later analysis scored TCR-TCR, TCR-HLA and TCR-CMV co-occurrence with hypergeometric tests, applying a repertoire-size bias correction to TCR pairs. A later analysis estimated false discovery rates by permuting HLA or CMV assignments 20 times. In a later analysis, co-occurring TCRs were grouped with DBSCAN, and TCRdist sequence similarity was added when clustering was performed within HLA-allele-positive subsets. Repertoires with fewer than 30,000 or more than 120,000 public chains were left out of co-occurrence clustering, as were a few repertoires with anomalous nucleotide sharing. In its TCRdb copy, this immuneACCESS table keeps in-frame sequences only and misses some clones. Where compared with another copy, unresolved V genes explain less than half of these, and the others have no known cause. V and J calls and clone size are given by that table; D and trimming were obtained from the DNA. Across this sample there are under 300,000 clones, with roughly 85% seen only once. The top ten clonotypes cover about 4% of the sample.

The cohort was made up of roughly 670 healthy bone marrow donors. Cohort members were all nominally healthy when sampled, although unrecorded immune exposures were likely present. The donor tested CMV seropositive and was one of the 289 seropositive cohort members. A peripheral blood sample was provided by each donor, and peripheral blood mononuclear cells were used for TCR beta sequencing. Genomic DNA was extracted from the blood cell samples with the Qiagen DNeasy Blood Extraction Kit. The sample consisted of PBMCs. The clonotype was recovered from a middle-aged man in good health and CMV-seropositive.

The nucleotide sequence reads TGTGCCAGCAGTTTTAGATCCCGGGACTTGAATTCACCCCTCCACTTT. Its translation reads: CASSFRSRDLNSPLHF. The chain was built from TRBV28 and TRBJ1-6; TRBD1 might be the D gene, on 5 matching bases. Measured from the cysteine to the phenylalanine, the CDR3 is 16 residues long. The DNA shown is the 48-base CDR3, in frame from base 1. CDR1 and CDR2 are drawn from the germline V gene: MDHEN, SYDVKM. V is pared back by 3 bases and J by 7 bases, with 16 bases lying between the germline termini.